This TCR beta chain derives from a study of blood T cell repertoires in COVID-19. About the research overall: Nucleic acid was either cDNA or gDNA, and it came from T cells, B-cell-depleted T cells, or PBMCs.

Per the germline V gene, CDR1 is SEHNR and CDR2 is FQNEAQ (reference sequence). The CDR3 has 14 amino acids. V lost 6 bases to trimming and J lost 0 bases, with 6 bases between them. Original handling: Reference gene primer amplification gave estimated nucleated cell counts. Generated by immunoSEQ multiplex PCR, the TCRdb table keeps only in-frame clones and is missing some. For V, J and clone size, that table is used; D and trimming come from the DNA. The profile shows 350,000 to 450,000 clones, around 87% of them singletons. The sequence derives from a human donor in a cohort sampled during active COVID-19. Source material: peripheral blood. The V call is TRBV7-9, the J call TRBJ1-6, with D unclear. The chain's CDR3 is CASSESSYNSPLHF. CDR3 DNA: TGTGCCAGCAGTGAGAGCTCCTATAATTCACCCCTCCACTTT. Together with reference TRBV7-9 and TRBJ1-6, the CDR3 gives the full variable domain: DTGVSQNPRHKITKRGQNVTFRCDPISEHNRLYWYRQTLGQGPEFLTYFQNEAQLEKSRLLSDRFSAERPKGSFSTLEIQRTEQGDSAMYLCASSESSYNSPLHFGNGTRLTVT.